Listed below are T cell receptor beta chains from one sample, sequenced in a study of T cell changes during pregnancy in multiple sclerosis. Profiling relied on immunoSEQ multiplex PCR, and the TCRdb table lists in-frame clones only, not all of them. The top ten hold 0.4% to 0.6% of the sample, which has 35,000 or so clones, roughly 94% seen once. The specimen was CD4+ T cells from peripheral blood mononuclear cells, collected after pregnancy. All receptors derive from a female donor with multiple sclerosis, enrolled in a pregnancy study. Each CDR3 is given with its conserved first and last residue. A D gene is named only where the DNA matches it firmly. For some rows the clone size is stated as once, few or many, or as a class when expanded; others skip it.

J gene | V gene | clone size | D gene | CDR3 DNA | CDR3 protein
TRBJ2-7 | TRBV6-5 | NA | NA | TGTGCCAGCAGTTACGCCCCAACAGGGTTACACGAGCAGTACTTC | CASSYAPTGLHEQYF
TRBJ2-3 | TRBV11-1 | NA | TRBD1 | TGTGCCAGCAGCCTCAGGTGGGACAGAACAGATACGCAGTATTTT | CASSLRWDRTDTQYF
TRBJ1-1 | TRBV19 | few | NA | TGTGCCAGTAGTATAGGAGCGGGGGGTGCTGAAGCTTTCTTT | CASSIGAGGAEAFF
TRBJ1-1 | TRBV18 | NA | NA | TGTGCCAGCTCACCCTTGGGAGTAAACACTGAAGCTTTCTTT | CASSPLGVNTEAFF
TRBJ2-1 | TRBV9 | once | NA | TGTGCCAGCAGCGTTTGGGTATCCGGGGGCTACAATGAGCAGTTCTTC | CASSVWVSGGYNEQFF
TRBJ2-5 | TRBV27 | NA | TRBD2 | TGTGCCAGCAGTTTATTGGGGAGGGGCGCCCGGGAGACCCAGTACTTC | CASSLLGRGARETQYF
TRBJ2-7 | TRBV5-1 | NA | TRBD2 | TGCGCCAGCAGCTTGGGGCGGGGGGGGCCCTTCTACGAGCAGTACTTC | CASSLGRGGPFYEQYF
TRBJ1-2 | TRBV7-2 | NA | TRBD1 | TGTGCCAGCAGCTTAGTCCTGGTCAGGGGGCATGGCTACACCTTC | CASSLVLVRGHGYTF
TRBJ1-1 | TRBV7-6 | NA | NA | TGTGCCAGCAGCTTAGAACAGAACACTGAAGCTTTCTTT | CASSLEQNTEAFF
TRBJ1-1 | TRBV5-1 | once | TRBD1 | TGCGCCAGCAGTTCCGGACAGGGGGGCACTGAAGCTTTCTTT | CASSSGQGGTEAFF
TRBJ1-1 | TRBV2 | NA | NA | TGTGCCAGCAGTGAAACCGGGACAATTACTGCTTTCTTT | CASSETGTITAFF
TRBJ1-6 | TRBV7-8 | once | NA | TGTGCCAGCAGCTTCACTTTAACTACTAATTCACCCCTCCACTTT | CASSFTLTTNSPLHF
TRBJ2-3 | TRBV28 | NA | NA | TGTGCCAGCAGTTTAGAGTATACGCAGTATTTT | CASSLEYTQYF
TRBJ2-5 | TRBV9 | NA | TRBD2 | TGTGCCAGCAGCCTCGAGGTAGCGGGGCAAGAGACCCAGTACTTC | CASSLEVAGQETQYF
TRBJ1-3 | TRBV6-1 | NA | NA | TGTGCCAGCAGGGTCCCGGACACCATATATTTT | CASRVPDTIYF
TRBJ2-7 | TRBV28 | NA | NA | TGTGCCAGCAGTTGGCCTTCGCATTTCTACGAGCAGTACTTC | CASSWPSHFYEQYF
TRBJ2-1 | TRBV12-5 | NA | NA | TGTGCTAGTGGTTTGGGGACTCGGAATGAGCAGTTCTTC | CASGLGTRNEQFF
TRBJ2-7 | TRBV28 | once | TRBD1 | TGTGCCAGCAACACAGGGGTTGAGGAGCAGTACTTC | CASNTGVEEQYF
TRBJ1-3 | TRBV18 | few | NA | TGTGCCAGCTCACCCGGACAGAGCTCTGGAAACACCATATATTTT | CASSPGQSSGNTIYF
TRBJ1-3 | TRBV6-5 | NA | TRBD1 | TGTGCCAGCACAGGGGGCCTGGACACCATATATTTT | CASTGGLDTIYF
TRBJ2-3 | TRBV30 | NA | TRBD2 | TGTGCCGTCACTACTAGCGGGAGCCCAGATACGCAGTATTTT | CAVTTSGSPDTQYF
TRBJ1-2 | TRBV7-2 | NA | TRBD1 | TGTGCCAGCAGCTTAGTAGGGACAGCGAGGGACGGCTACACCTTC | CASSLVGTARDGYTF
TRBJ1-2 | TRBV10-3 | NA | NA | TGTGCCATCAGTGAGCGAGGACAGAATGCTAACTATGGCTACACCTTC | CAISERGQNANYGYTF
TRBJ2-5 | TRBV2 | NA | NA | TGTGCCAGCAGTGAAGAAAGGGGGGGTAGCCGGGAGACCCAGTACTTC | CASSEERGGSRETQYF
TRBJ2-7 | TRBV7-3 | NA | NA | TGTGCCAGCAGCTTAAAACGGGGTTCCGAGCAGTACTTC | CASSLKRGSEQYF
TRBJ1-6 | TRBV7-6 | NA | TRBD1 | TGTGCCAGCAGCTTGGGACAGGGCTCCTATAATTCACCCCTCCACTTT | CASSLGQGSYNSPLHF
TRBJ2-3 | TRBV19 | NA | TRBD2 | TGTGCCAGTAGAGAGGCGGGACTAGCGGGAGTCACAGATACGCAGTATTTT | CASREAGLAGVTDTQYF
TRBJ1-3 | TRBV25-1 | NA | NA | TGTGCCAGCAGTGCCTGGCGCGGGGGAAACACCATATATTTT | CASSAWRGGNTIYF
TRBJ1-5 | TRBV27 | NA | TRBD1 | TGTGCCAGCAGCCTTTATCAGGGGGCTGGGGCCCAGCATTTT | CASSLYQGAGAQHF
TRBJ2-7 | TRBV4-2 | NA | NA | TGTGCCAGCAGCCAAGATGACCGAACAGGGTCCGAGCAGTACTTC | CASSQDDRTGSEQYF
TRBJ2-6 | TRBV7-9 | NA | TRBD1 | TGTGCCAGCAGCACAATTACAGGGGGAATAATGGGGGCCAACGTCCTGACTTTC | CASSTITGGIMGANVLTF
TRBJ2-2 | TRBV30 | NA | TRBD2 | TGTGCCTGGGGTAGCGGGAGTAGGAACACCGGGGAGCTGTTTTTT | CAWGSGSRNTGELFF
TRBJ1-2 | TRBV6-5 | NA | NA | TGTGCCAGCAGTTCCCTCAGGCCTCTCGAGGGCTACACCTTC | CASSSLRPLEGYTF
TRBJ2-5 | TRBV7-9 | NA | NA | TGTGCCAGCAGCTTCTGGAGCGGAGAGACCCAGTACTTC | CASSFWSGETQYF
TRBJ2-1 | TRBV5-1 | NA | NA | TGCGCCAGCAGCTTGCGGGGTCCGTCCTACAATGAGCAGTTCTTC | CASSLRGPSYNEQFF
TRBJ2-2 | TRBV7-3 | NA | TRBD2 | TGTGCCAGCAGCCCCCGGAGGGAGGGGACGCTAACCGGGGAGCTGTTTTTT | CASSPRREGTLTGELFF
TRBJ2-7 | TRBV2 | NA | NA | TGTGCCAGCACCGAGGGAGCCTCCTACGAGCAGTACTTC | CASTEGASYEQYF
TRBJ1-1 | TRBV10-3 | few | NA | TGTGCCATCATGACCGTGTGGAGTGAAGCTTTCTTT | CAIMTVWSEAFF
TRBJ2-7 | TRBV10-3 | NA | NA | TGTGCCATCAGTGGCAACCCGACAGGATACGAGCAGTACTTC | CAISGNPTGYEQYF
TRBJ2-7 | TRBV7-2 | NA | TRBD1 | TGTGCCAGCAGCCCCCGACAGGGATACCACTACGAGCAGTACTTC | CASSPRQGYHYEQYF
TRBJ2-7 | TRBV28 | NA | TRBD2 | TGTGCCAGCAGACTAGCGGCCTACGAGCAGTACTTC | CASRLAAYEQYF